This TCR beta chain originates from a study of PD-L1 blockade in urothelial cancer. Time point given: pretreatment peripheral blood. Clones were read by immunoSEQ multiplex PCR, and TCRdb kept only the in-frame ones, dropping some. Here the sample spans about 130,000 clones, approximately 88% being singletons. Trimming cost V 7 bases and J 6 bases, with 12 bases left between them. Germline V lookup: CDR1 MNHNY, CDR2 SVGAGI (reference sequence). The CDR3 is made up of 13 amino acids. The J gene is TRBJ2-2, the V gene TRBV6-6; tentatively, D is TRBD2 (5 bases). Sequenced material: PBMCs, taken around atezolizumab (anti-PD-L1) treatment. The sequence was collected from a man aged 45-65 years with urothelial cancer. CDR3 sequence (DNA): TGTGCCAGCACCTCCCCCGGGGCCGGGGAGCTGTTTTTT. The encoded protein is CASTSPGAGELFF.